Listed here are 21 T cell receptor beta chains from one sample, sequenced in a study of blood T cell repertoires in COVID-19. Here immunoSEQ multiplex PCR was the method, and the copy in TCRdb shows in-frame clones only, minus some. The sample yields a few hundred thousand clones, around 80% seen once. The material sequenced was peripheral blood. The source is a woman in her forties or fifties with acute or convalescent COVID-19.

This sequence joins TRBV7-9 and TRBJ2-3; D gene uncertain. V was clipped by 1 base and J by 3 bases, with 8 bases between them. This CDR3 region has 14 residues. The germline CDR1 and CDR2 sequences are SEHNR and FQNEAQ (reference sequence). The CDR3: CASSLGIGTDTQYF. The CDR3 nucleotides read TGTGCCAGCAGCTTAGGTATCGGGACAGATACGCAGTATTTT.

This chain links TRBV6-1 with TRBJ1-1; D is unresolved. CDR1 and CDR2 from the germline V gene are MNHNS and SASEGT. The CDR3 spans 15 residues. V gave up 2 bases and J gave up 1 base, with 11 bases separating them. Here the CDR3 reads CASSEIYRGNTEAFF. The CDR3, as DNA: TGTGCCAGCAGTGAAATCTATCGGGGGAACACTGAAGCTTTCTTT.

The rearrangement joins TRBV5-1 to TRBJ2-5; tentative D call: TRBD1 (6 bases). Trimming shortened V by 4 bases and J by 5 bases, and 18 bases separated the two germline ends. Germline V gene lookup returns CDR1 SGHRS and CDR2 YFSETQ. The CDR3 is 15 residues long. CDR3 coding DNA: TGCGCCAGCAGCCAGGGGACATACACCGGGGAGACCCAGTACTTC. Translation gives CASSQGTYTGETQYF.

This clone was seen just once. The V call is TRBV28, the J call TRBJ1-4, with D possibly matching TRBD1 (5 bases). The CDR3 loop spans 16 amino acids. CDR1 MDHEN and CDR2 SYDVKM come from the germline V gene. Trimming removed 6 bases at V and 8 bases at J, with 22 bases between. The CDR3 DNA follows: TGTGCCAGCAGCCCGCCGCTGGGGGGATTAGAGGAAAAACTGTTTTTT. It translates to CASSPPLGGLEEKLFF.

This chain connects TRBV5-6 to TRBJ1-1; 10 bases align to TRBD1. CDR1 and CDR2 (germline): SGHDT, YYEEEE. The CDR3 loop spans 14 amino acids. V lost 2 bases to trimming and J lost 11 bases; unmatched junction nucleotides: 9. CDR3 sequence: CASSLGQGGTGAFF. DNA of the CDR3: TGTGCCAGCAGCTTAGGACAGGGGGGCACCGGGGCTTTCTTT.

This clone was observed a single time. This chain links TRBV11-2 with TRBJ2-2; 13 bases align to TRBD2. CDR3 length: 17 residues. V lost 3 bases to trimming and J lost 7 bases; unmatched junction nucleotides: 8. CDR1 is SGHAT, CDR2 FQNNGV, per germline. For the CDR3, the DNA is TGTGCCAGCAGCTTTATACTAGCGGGAGGGCCCAGCGGGGAGCTGTTTTTT. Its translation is CASSFILAGGPSGELFF.

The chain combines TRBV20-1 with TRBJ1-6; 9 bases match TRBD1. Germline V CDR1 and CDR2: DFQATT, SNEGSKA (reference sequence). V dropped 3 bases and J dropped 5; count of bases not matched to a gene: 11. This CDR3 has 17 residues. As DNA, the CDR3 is TGCAGTGCTAGTTGGTCCGAGACAGGGGGTGATAATTCACCCCTCCACTTT. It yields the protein CSASWSETGGDNSPLHF.

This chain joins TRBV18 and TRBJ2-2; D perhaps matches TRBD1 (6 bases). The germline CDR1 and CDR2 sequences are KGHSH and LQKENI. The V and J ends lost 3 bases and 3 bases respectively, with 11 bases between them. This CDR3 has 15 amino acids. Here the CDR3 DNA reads TGTGCCAGCTCACCGGGACAAGGTGACACCGGGGAGCTGTTTTTT. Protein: CASSPGQGDTGELFF.

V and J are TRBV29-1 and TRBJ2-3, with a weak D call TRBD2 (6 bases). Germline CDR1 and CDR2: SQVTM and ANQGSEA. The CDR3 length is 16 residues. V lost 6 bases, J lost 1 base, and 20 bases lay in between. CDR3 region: CSVLTKTSNGTDTQYF. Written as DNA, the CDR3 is TGCAGCGTGCTAACTAAAACTAGCAACGGCACAGATACGCAGTATTTT.

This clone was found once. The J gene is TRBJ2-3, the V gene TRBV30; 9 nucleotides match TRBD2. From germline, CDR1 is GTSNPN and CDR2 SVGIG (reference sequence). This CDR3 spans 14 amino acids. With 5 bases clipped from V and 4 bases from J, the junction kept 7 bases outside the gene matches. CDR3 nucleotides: TGTGCCTGGGCGGGGGCTAGCGGGGCAGATACGCAGTATTTT. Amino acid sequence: CAWAGASGADTQYF.

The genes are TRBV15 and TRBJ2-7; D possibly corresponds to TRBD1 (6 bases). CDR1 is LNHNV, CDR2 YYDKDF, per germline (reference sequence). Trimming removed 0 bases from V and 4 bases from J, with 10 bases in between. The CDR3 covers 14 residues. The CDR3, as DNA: TGTGCCACCAGCAGAGAAGGGCAGGGGTACGAGCAGTACTTC. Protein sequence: CATSREGQGYEQYF.

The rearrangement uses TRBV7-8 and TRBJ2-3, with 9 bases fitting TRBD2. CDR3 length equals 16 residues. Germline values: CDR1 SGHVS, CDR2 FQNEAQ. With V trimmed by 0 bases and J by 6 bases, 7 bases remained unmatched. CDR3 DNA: TGTGCCAGCAGCTTAGCAGGCCAGCGGGGGGCGGATACGCAGTATTTT. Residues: CASSLAGQRGADTQYF.

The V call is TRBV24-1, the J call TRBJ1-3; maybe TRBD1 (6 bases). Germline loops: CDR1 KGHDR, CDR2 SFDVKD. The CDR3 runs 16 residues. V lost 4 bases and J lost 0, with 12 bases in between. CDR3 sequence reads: CATSDRTASSGNTIYF. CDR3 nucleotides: TGTGCCACCAGTGACCGGACAGCCAGCTCTGGAAACACCATATATTTT.

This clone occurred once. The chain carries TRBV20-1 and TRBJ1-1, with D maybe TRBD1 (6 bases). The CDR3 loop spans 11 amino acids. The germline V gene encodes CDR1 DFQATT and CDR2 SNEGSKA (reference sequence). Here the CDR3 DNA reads TGCAGCGGGGAGGGGGAGGCTGAAGCTTTCTTT. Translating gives CSGEGEAEAFF.

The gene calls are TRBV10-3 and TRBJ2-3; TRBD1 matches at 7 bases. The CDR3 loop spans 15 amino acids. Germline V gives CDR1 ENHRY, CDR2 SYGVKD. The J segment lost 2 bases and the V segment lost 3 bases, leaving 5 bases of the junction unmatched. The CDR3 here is CAISDPGQSTDTQYF. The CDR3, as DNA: TGTGCCATCAGTGACCCGGGACAGTCCACAGATACGCAGTATTTT.

The CDR3 region has the DNA TGTGCCAGCTTTGGCAGGGTTCTGAACACCGGGGAGCTGTTTTTT. As protein: CASFGRVLNTGELFF. This chain links TRBV5-6 with TRBJ2-2, with D maybe TRBD1 (5 bases). This CDR3 spans 15 amino acids. Trimming left V 7 bases short and J 1 base short, with 14 bases between. Germline CDR1 and CDR2: SGHDT and YYEEEE.

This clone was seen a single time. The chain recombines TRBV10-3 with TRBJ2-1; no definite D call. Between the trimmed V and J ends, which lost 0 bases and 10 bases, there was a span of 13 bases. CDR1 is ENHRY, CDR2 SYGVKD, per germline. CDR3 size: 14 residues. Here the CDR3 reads CAISESGWLDEQFF. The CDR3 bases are TGTGCCATCAGTGAGTCTGGATGGCTAGACGAGCAGTTCTTC.

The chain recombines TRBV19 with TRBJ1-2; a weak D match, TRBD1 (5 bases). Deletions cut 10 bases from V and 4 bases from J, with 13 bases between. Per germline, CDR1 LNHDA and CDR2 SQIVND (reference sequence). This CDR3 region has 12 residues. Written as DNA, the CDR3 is TGTGCCACCAAAAGGGGAACCTATGGCTACACCTTC. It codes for CATKRGTYGYTF.

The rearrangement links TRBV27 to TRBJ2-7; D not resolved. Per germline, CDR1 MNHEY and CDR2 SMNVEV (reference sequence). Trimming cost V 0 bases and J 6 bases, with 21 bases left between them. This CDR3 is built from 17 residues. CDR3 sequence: CASSLSPARLELGEQYV. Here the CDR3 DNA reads TGTGCCAGCAGTTTATCCCCCGCCCGCCTGGAGTTGGGCGAGCAGTACGTC.

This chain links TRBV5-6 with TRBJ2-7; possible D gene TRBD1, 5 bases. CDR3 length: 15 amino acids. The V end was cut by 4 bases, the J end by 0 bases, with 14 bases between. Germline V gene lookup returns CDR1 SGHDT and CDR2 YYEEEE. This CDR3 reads CASSPRTLSSYEQYF. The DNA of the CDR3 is TGTGCCAGCAGCCCCAGGACACTTAGCTCCTACGAGCAGTACTTC.

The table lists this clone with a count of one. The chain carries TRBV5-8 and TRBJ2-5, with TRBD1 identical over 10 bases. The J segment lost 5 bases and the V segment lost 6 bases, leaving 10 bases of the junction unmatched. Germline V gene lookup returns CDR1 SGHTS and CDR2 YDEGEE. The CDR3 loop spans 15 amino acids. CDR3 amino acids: CASNARQGAGETQYF. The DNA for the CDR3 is TGTGCCAGCAACGCCCGACAGGGGGCCGGGGAGACCCAGTACTTC.